The 15 T cell receptor beta chains below all came from one sample that was sequenced in a study of identifying expanded T cells in peripheral blood. TCRdb keeps only in-frame clones here, not all; method: immunoSEQ multiplex PCR. The data show 65,000 to 95,000 clones, roughly 89% seen once. Input material: blood. The receptors derive from a person between 18 and 75 years old in good health.

This clone has a handful of counts. The rearrangement links TRBV9 to TRBJ2-1; possible D gene TRBD2, 5 bases. The CDR3 sequence is 15 residues long. CDR1 is SGDLS, CDR2 YYNGEE, per germline. V was pared by 0 bases and J by 2 bases, with 9 bases between. The CDR3 DNA is TGTGCCAGCAGCGTAGACGGGAAAGCCTACAATGAGCAGTTCTTC. It specifies CASSVDGKAYNEQFF.

This chain uses TRBV18 with TRBJ2-2; D uncertain. Trimming pared 1 base from V and 4 bases from J, leaving 10 bases between. Germline lookup yields CDR1 KGHSH and CDR2 LQKENI. This CDR3 contains 15 residues. This chain's CDR3 is CASSPQEARTGELFF. In DNA, the CDR3 is TGTGCCAGCTCACCACAAGAGGCCCGCACCGGGGAGCTGTTTTTT.

The chain links TRBV15 to TRBJ2-2; no clear D gene. Germline lookup yields CDR1 LNHNV and CDR2 YYDKDF (reference sequence). V lost 0 bases and J lost 0, with 5 bases in between. The CDR3 covers 15 residues. The CDR3 here is CATSREKANTGELFF. The CDR3 DNA is TGTGCCACCAGCAGAGAAAAGGCGAACACCGGGGAGCTGTTTTTT.

CDR3 coding DNA: TGTGCCTGTGACACCAGGGGAGGGAAGGAAAAACTGTTTTTT. It yields the protein CACDTRGGKEKLFF. The chain links TRBV30 to TRBJ1-4; weak D call: TRBD1 (6 bases). The V end was cut by 6 bases, the J end by 8 bases, with 19 bases between. The CDR3 is 14 amino acids. The germline CDR1 and CDR2 sequences are GTSNPN and SVGIG (reference sequence). Based on the CDR3 plus reference TRBV30 and TRBJ1-4, the full variable domain is SQTIHQWPATLVQPVGSPLSLECTVEGTSNPNLYWYRQAAGRGLQLLFYSVGIGQISSEVPQNLSASRPQDRQFILSSKKLLLSDSGFYLCACDTRGGKEKLFFGSGTQLSVL.

The rearrangement links TRBV30 to TRBJ2-7, with D tentatively TRBD2 (6 bases). Trimming left V 2 bases short and J 0 bases short, with 8 bases between. The CDR3 is 13 amino acids. Germline CDR1 reads GTSNPN; CDR2 reads SVGIG (reference sequence). The CDR3 protein is CAWSIGSSYEQYF. DNA for the CDR3: TGTGCCTGGAGTATCGGGAGCTCCTACGAGCAGTACTTC.

The rearrangement links TRBV6-5 to TRBJ2-7; TRBD1 might be the D (6 bases). CDR1 is MNHEY, CDR2 SVGAGI, per germline. With 6 bases removed from V and 13 bases from J, the gap between germline ends came to 16 bases. The CDR3 loop spans 11 amino acids. The CDR3 protein is CASSERQAFYF. The DNA of the CDR3 is TGTGCCAGCAGCGAAAGACAGGCTTTTTACTTC.

V gene TRBV5-1 combines with J gene TRBJ2-6; D is unclear. Trimming removed 4 bases from V and 1 base from J, with 9 bases in between. The V gene's germline CDR1 is SGHRS and CDR2 YFSETQ. The CDR3 runs to 15 residues. Written as DNA, the CDR3 is TGCGCCAGCAGCCTAACTTCTTCTGGGGCCAACGTCCTGACTTTC. Encoded protein: CASSLTSSGANVLTF.

The chain employs TRBV18 and TRBJ1-1, with D possibly TRBD1 on 6 matching bases. The CDR3 totals 16 residues. Trimming stripped 1 base from V and 6 bases from J, with 18 bases between. Germline V gene lookup returns CDR1 KGHSH and CDR2 LQKENI. The CDR3: CASSPLTGPALAEAFF. The CDR3 DNA is TGTGCCAGCTCACCACTGACAGGTCCTGCGTTGGCTGAAGCTTTCTTT.

The rearrangement uses TRBV28 and TRBJ1-2; 7 nucleotides agree with TRBD1. Germline assignment: CDR1 MDHEN and CDR2 SYDVKM. The junction had 14 bases not matched to a gene; V was cut back by 5 bases and J by 2 bases. The CDR3 covers 17 residues. The CDR3 protein is CASSPRPGQPLNYGYTF. Written as DNA, the CDR3 is TGTGCCAGCAGTCCCCGCCCGGGACAGCCACTAAACTATGGCTACACCTTC.

The V and J genes are TRBV7-8 and TRBJ1-4, with 10 bases identical to TRBD1. This CDR3 has 15 amino acids. V was pared by 6 bases and J by 7 bases, with 8 bases of the junction left unmatched. Germline CDR1 SGHVS, CDR2 FQNEAQ. DNA for the CDR3: TGTGCCAGCAGAAACGACAGGGGGCTAATTGAAAAACTGTTTTTT. It specifies CASRNDRGLIEKLFF.

There are a few counts of this clone. The rearrangement links TRBV7-3 to TRBJ1-1; maybe TRBD1 (5 bases). Per germline, CDR1 SGHTA and CDR2 FQGTGA. CDR3 length: 14 residues. The V and J ends lost 2 bases and 6 bases respectively, with 13 bases between them. The chain's CDR3 is CASSLGTGGSEAFF. The CDR3 nucleotides read TGTGCCAGCAGCTTAGGGACGGGCGGGTCTGAAGCTTTCTTT.

V and J are TRBV5-1 and TRBJ2-4; D is unresolved. The germline V gene has CDR1 SGHRS and CDR2 YFSETQ. CDR3 length equals 17 residues. V gave up 6 bases and J gave up 3 bases, with 22 bases separating them. In DNA, the CDR3 is TGCGCCAGCATCCCGGTAATGCGTCGTCGGAGCAAAAACATTCAGTACTTC. This translates into CASIPVMRRRSKNIQYF.

This clone has a single count. This CDR3 reads CASSSRREGGYNEQFF. The CDR3 DNA reads as TGTGCCAGCTCTTCCCGGCGGGAGGGCGGGTACAATGAGCAGTTCTTC. The genes are TRBV11-1 and TRBJ2-1; TRBD2 matches 9 bases. This CDR3 is built from 16 residues. The V gene's germline CDR1 is SGHAT and CDR2 FQDESV (reference sequence). After removal of 8 bases from V and 4 bases from J, the junction contained 12 bases not matched to a gene. Using reference TRBV11-1 and TRBJ2-1 for the parts outside the CDR3, the full variable domain is EAEVAQSPRYKITEKSQAVAFWCDPISGHATLYWYRQILGQGPELLVQFQDESVVDDSQLPKDRFSAERLKGVDSTLKIQPAELGDSAMYLCASSSRREGGYNEQFFGPGTRLTVL.

V is TRBV2 and J is TRBJ2-5; no reliable D call. The CDR3 contains 14 residues. CDR1 is SNHLY, CDR2 FYNNEI, per germline. V was shortened by 4 bases and J by 2 bases, with 11 bases between the two germline ends. The CDR3 spells CASSGLVEQETQYF. CDR3 sequence (DNA): TGTGCCAGCAGTGGCTTGGTAGAACAAGAGACCCAGTACTTC.

This sequence joins TRBV28 and TRBJ2-5; 11 bases are a match to TRBD2. This CDR3 region has 16 residues. V trimming: 4 bases; J trimming: 7 bases; junction bases outside the gene matches: 11. From germline, CDR1 is MDHEN and CDR2 SYDVKM. CDR3 nucleotide sequence: TGTGCCAGCAGTTCAGCTTCTAGCGGGGGGTTATTGACCCAGTACTTC. Encoded protein: CASSSASSGGLLTQYF.